These 5 T cell receptor beta chains came from one sample sequenced in a study of blood T cells in healthy people across ages. Using a J-beta primer mix together with a sample-barcoded 5' primer, a second PCR was run for about 6 to 12 cycles. TCRdb re-analysed the 5' RACE reads in MiXCR, keeping a single row per CDR3 protein. The sample shows around 1,500,000 distinct CDR3 sequences, 28% of them seen only once. Sequencing was done on a sample of blood. The receptor source for this set is a woman in her 30s in good health.

V and J are TRBV11-2 and TRBJ1-1; no reliable D call. The length of the CDR3 is 13 residues. Trimming took 0 bases from V and 5 from J, leaving 7 bases between them. Germline V gene sequence: CDR1 SGHAT, CDR2 FQNNGV. The CDR3 DNA sequence: TGTGCCAGCAGCTTAGACTTTTCAACTGAAGCTTTCTTT. This encodes CASSLDFSTEAFF.

This clonotype was detected a few times. J is TRBJ1-2 and V is TRBV14; D unresolved. V dropped 4 bases and J dropped 3 bases, with 15 bases sitting between them. The CDR3 loop spans 15 amino acids. Germline assignment: CDR1 SGHDN and CDR2 FVKESK. CDR3 nucleotides: TGTGCCAGCAGCCTTCGTGGTTCCGTACACTATGGCTACACCTTC. Translating it yields CASSLRGSVHYGYTF.

This clonotype was detected only a few times. V is TRBV7-6 and J is TRBJ2-3, with TRBD1 as a possible D gene (6 bases). Trimming took 5 bases from V and 2 from J, leaving 11 bases between them. The CDR3 is 14 amino acids. The germline CDR1 and CDR2 sequences are SGHVS and FNYEAQ. CDR3 region: CASSPDRFTDTQYF. CDR3 bases: TGTGCCAGCAGCCCGGACAGATTCACAGATACGCAGTATTTT.

The V and J genes are TRBV9 and TRBJ2-5; D not resolved. Trimming shortened V by 0 bases and J by 1 base, and 7 bases separated the two germline ends. Germline CDR1 and CDR2: SGDLS and YYNGEE. This CDR3 is built from 14 residues. The CDR3 reads CASSVAPGQETQYF. Here the CDR3 DNA reads TGTGCCAGCAGCGTAGCTCCGGGCCAAGAGACCCAGTACTTC.

In its sample, this clonotype was seen a few times. V gene TRBV25-1 combines with J gene TRBJ2-4, with D maybe TRBD1 (6 bases). The DNA end lines up better with TRBJ2-7; the J call may be wrong. The germline CDR1 and CDR2 sequences are MGHDK and SYGVNS. The CDR3 loop spans 17 amino acids. The CDR3 DNA follows: TGTGCCATTCCGGACAGCCCCGGCCAACCCGGAACCTACGAGCAGTACTTC. The encoded protein is CAIPDSPGQPGTYEQYF.